This T cell receptor beta chain was retrieved from a study of cytomegalovirus exposure and HLA in healthy donors. The germline V gene has CDR1 GTSNPN and CDR2 SVGIG (reference sequence). Between the trimmed V and J ends, which lost 3 bases and 5 bases, there was a span of 16 bases. This CDR3 contains 15 residues. The PCR contained 60 Vbeta and 13 Jbeta primers. The repertoire was sequenced with immunoSEQ multiplex PCR; TCRdb's copy has only in-frame clones and lacks some. The data hold tens of thousands of clones, with around 80% observed a single time. This TCR was recovered from a male donor in good health and CMV-seropositive. The source material was PBMCs. V is TRBV30 and J is TRBJ2-2, with D possibly matching TRBD2 (5 bases). Here the CDR3 reads CAWSPGNTGTGELFF. The CDR3 nucleotides read TGTGCCTGGAGCCCCGGGAACACGGGGACCGGGGAGCTGTTTTTT.